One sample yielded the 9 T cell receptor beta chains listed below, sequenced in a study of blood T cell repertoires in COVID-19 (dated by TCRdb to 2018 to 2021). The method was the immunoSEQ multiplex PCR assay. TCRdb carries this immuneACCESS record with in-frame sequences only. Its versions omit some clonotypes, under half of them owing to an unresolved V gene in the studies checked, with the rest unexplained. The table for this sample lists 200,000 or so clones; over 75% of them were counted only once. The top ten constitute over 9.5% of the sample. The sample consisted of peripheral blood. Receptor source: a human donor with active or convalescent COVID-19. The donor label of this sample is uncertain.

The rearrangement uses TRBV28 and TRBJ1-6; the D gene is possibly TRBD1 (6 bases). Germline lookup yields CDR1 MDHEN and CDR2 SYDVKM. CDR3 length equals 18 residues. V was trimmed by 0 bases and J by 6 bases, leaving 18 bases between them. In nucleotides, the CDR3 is TGTGCCAGCAGTTTATGGGGGCGGGGGGCCACGGGTAATTCACCCCTCCACTTT. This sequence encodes CASSLWGRGATGNSPLHF.

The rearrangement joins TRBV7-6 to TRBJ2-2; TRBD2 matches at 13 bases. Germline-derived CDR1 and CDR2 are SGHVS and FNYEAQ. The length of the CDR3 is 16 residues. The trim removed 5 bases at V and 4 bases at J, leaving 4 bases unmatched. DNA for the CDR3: TGTGCCAGCAGCCAAGGGACTAGCGGGACCACCGGGGAGCTGTTTTTT. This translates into CASSQGTSGTTGELFF.

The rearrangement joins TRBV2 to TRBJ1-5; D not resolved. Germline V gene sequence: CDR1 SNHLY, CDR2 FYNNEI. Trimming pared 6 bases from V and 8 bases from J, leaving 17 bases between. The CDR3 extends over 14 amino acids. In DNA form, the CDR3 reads TGTGCCAGCAGCATGGCGGGGTTTCGGGAGCCCCAGCATTTT. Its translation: CASSMAGFREPQHF.

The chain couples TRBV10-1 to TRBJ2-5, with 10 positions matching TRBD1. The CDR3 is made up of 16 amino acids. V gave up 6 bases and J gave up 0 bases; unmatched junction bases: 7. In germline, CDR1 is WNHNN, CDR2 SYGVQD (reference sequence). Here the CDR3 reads CASSDPGQGYQETQYF. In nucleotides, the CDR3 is TGCGCCAGCAGCGATCCGGGACAGGGGTACCAAGAGACCCAGTACTTC.

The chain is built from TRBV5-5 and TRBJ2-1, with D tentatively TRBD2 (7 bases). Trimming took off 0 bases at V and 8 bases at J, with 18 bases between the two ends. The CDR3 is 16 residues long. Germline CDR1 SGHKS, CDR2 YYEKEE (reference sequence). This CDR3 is CASSLGSGGPGYEQFF. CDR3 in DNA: TGTGCCAGCAGCTTGGGATCGGGGGGCCCGGGGTATGAGCAGTTCTTC. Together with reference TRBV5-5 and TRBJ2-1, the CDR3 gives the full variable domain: DAGVTQSPTHLIKTRGQQVTLRCSPISGHKSVSWYQQVLGQGPQFIFQYYEKEERGRGNFPDRFSARQFPNYSSELNVNALLLGDSALYLCASSLGSGGPGYEQFFGPGTRLTVL.

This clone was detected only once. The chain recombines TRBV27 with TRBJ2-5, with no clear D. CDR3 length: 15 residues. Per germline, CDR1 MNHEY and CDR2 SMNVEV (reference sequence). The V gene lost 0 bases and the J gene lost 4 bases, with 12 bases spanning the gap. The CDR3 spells CASSLSGLRRETQYF. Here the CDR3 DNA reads TGTGCCAGCAGTTTATCCGGTCTGCGGCGAGAGACCCAGTACTTC.

As DNA, the CDR3 is TGTGCCAGCAGCTTAGGCGGGTACTACGAGCAGTACTTC. It encodes CASSLGGYYEQYF. The rearrangement uses TRBV7-9 and TRBJ2-7; tentative D call: TRBD2 (5 bases). The CDR3 consists of 13 residues. Germline V gene lookup returns CDR1 SEHNR and CDR2 FQNEAQ (reference sequence). The V and J ends lost 1 base and 3 bases respectively, with 7 bases between them.

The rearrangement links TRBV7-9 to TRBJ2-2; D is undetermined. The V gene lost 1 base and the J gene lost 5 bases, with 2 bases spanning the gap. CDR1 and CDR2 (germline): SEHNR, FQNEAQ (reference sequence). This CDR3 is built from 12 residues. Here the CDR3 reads CASSLVTGELFF. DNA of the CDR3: TGTGCCAGCAGCTTAGTAACCGGGGAGCTGTTTTTT. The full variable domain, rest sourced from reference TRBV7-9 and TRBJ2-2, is DTGVSQNPRHKITKRGQNVTFRCDPISEHNRLYWYRQTLGQGPEFLTYFQNEAQLEKSRLLSDRFSAERPKGSFSTLEIQRTEQGDSAMYLCASSLVTGELFFGEGSRLTVL.

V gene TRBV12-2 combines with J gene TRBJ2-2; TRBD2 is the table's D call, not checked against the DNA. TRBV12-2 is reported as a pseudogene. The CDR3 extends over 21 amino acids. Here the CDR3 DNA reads TGTGCAAGTCGCCAAAAATCCCAACCCAAACTAGCGGGGCCGAACACCGGGGAGCTGTTTTTT. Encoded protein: CASRQKSQPKLAGPNTGELFF.